This T cell receptor beta chain was sequenced during a study of control samples from healthy donors and cancer patients. TCRdb keeps only in-frame clones here, not all; method: immunoSEQ multiplex PCR. Of roughly 130,000 clones in the sample, about 92% were seen once. CDR1 is SGHRS and CDR2 is YFSETQ in the germline V gene. With 4 bases clipped from V and 4 bases from J, the junction kept 14 bases outside the gene matches. This CDR3 contains 17 residues. This clonotype was sampled from a man aged 50 to 59 with head and neck cancer. Sample: PBMCs. The chain couples TRBV5-1 to TRBJ2-1; 7 positions agree with TRBD2. Written as DNA, the CDR3 is TGCGCCAGCAGCCCGACCTGGAGCGGGGCGGCTTACAATGAGCAGTTCTTC. This translates into CASSPTWSGAAYNEQFF.